This T cell receptor beta chain was identified during a study of T cells in Graves' hyperthyroidism and ophthalmopathy. Graves' hyperthyroidism qualified as stable when ophthalmopathy did not progress within 18 months. It was RNA transcripts that yielded the amplified TCR beta CDR3 regions. The TCR CDR3 first-round RT-PCR relied on the HTBI primer set. TCRdb redid the calling of the multiplex PCR reads with MiXCR, one entry per CDR3 protein. The sample yields approximately 520,000 distinct CDR3 sequences, 20% seen once. This clonotype came up many times. The length of the CDR3 is 15 residues. With 1 base clipped from V and 1 base from J, the junction kept 4 bases outside the gene matches. From germline, CDR1 is LNHDA and CDR2 SQIVND (reference sequence).

The TCR originated in a man between 18 and 35 years old with Graves' hyperthyroidism. The material sequenced was blood. The rearrangement links TRBV19 to TRBJ2-7; 7 bases line up with TRBD1. CDR3 sequence reads: CASSIAADRSYEQYF. CDR3 nucleotides: TGTGCCAGTAGTATAGCCGCGGACAGGTCCTACGAGCAGTACTTC.